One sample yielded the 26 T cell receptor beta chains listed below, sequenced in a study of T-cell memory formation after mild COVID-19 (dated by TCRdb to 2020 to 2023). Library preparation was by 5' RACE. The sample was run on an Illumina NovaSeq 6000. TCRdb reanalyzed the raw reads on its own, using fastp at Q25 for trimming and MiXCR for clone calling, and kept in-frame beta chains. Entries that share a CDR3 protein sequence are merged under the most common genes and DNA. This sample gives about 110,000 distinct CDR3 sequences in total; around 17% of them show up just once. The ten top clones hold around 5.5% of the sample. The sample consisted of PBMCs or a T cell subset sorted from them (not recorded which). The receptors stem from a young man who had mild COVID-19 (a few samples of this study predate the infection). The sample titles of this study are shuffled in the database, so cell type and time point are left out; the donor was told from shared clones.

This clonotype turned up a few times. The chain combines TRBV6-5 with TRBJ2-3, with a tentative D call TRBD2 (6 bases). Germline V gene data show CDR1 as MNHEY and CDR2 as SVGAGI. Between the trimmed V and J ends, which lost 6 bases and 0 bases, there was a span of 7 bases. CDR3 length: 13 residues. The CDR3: CASRGTSTDTQYF. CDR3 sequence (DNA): TGTGCCAGCAGAGGGACTAGCACAGATACGCAGTATTTT.

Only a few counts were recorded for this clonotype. CDR3 nucleotide sequence: TGCAGTGATGTAGCGGGAATCCAAGAGACCCAGTACTTC. Translating gives CSDVAGIQETQYF. The chain links TRBV20-1 to TRBJ2-5, with 8 bases lining up with TRBD2. Unmatched junction bases numbered 5, after V lost 7 bases and J lost 1 base. Germline-derived CDR1 and CDR2 are DFQATT and SNEGSKA (reference sequence). CDR3 size: 13 residues.

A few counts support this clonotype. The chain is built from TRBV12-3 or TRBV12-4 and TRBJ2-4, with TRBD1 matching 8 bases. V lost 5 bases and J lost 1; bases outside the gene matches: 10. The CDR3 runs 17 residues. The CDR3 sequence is CASSVYRDRFAKNIQYF. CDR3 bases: TGTGCCAGCAGTGTTTACCGGGACAGGTTTGCCAAAAACATTCAGTACTTC.

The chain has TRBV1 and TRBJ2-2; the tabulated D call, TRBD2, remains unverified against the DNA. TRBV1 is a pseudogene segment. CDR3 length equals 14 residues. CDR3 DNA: TGCACCAGAAGCCAGGCTAGTTACACCGGGGAGCTGTTTTTT. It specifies CTRSQASYTGELFF.

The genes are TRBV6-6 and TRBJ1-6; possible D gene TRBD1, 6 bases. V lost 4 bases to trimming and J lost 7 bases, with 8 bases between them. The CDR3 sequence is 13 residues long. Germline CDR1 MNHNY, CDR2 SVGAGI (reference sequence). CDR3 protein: CASSSGANSPLHF. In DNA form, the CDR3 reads TGTGCCAGCAGTTCAGGGGCAAATTCACCCCTCCACTTT.

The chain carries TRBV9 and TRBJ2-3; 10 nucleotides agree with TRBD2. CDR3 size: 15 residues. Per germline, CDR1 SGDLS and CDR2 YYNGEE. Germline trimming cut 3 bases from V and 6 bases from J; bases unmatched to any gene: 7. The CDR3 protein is CASSASVSGGDTQYF. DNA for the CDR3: TGTGCCAGCAGCGCCTCGGTTAGCGGGGGGGATACGCAGTATTTT.

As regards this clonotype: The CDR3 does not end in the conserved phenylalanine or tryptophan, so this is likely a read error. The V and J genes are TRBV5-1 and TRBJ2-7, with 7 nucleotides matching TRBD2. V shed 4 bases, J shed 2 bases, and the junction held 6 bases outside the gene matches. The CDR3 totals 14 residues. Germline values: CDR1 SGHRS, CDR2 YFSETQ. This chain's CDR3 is CASSDSGDAYEQYI. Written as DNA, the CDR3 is TGCGCCAGCAGCGACAGCGGGGACGCCTACGAGCAGTACATC.

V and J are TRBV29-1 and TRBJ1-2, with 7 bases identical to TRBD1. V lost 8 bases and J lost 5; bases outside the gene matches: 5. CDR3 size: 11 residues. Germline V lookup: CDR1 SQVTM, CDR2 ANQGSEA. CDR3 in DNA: TGCAGCCTCGGGACAGATTATGGCTACACCTTC. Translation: CSLGTDYGYTF.

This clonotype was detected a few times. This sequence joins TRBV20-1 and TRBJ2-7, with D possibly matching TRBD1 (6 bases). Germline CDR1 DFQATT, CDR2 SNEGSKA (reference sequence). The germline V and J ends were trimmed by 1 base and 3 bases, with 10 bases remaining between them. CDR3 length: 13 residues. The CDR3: CSARAGQYYEQYF. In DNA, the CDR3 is TGCAGTGCTAGAGCCGGACAGTACTACGAGCAGTACTTC.

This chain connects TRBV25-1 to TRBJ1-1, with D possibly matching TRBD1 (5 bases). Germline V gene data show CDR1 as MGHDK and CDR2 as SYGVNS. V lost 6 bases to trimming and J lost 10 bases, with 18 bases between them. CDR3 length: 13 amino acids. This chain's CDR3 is CASSAGWGGIAFF. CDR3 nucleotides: TGTGCCAGCAGCGCAGGGTGGGGTGGCATAGCTTTCTTT.

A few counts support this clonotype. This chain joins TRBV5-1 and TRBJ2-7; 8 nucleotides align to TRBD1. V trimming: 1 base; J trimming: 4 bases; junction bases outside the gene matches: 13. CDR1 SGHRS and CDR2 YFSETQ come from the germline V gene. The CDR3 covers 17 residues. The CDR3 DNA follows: TGCGCCAGCAGCTTGTCAGTTGGGGCAGGGGGCGTTTACGAGCAGTACTTC. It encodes CASSLSVGAGGVYEQYF.

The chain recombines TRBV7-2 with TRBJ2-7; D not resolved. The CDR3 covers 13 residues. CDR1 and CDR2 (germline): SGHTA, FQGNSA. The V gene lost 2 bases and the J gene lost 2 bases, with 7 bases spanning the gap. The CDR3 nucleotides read TGTGCCAGCAGCTTACGGCTAGCCTACGAGCAGTACTTC. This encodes CASSLRLAYEQYF.

DNA of the CDR3: TGTGCCACCTCGGGGACGAACGACTATGGCTACACCTTC. The encoded protein is CATSGTNDYGYTF. This chain links TRBV6-6 with TRBJ1-2; tentative D call: TRBD1 (5 bases). Germline V CDR1 and CDR2: MNHNY, SVGAGI (reference sequence). Between the trimmed V and J ends, which lost 10 bases and 3 bases, there was a span of 15 bases. This CDR3 spans 13 amino acids.

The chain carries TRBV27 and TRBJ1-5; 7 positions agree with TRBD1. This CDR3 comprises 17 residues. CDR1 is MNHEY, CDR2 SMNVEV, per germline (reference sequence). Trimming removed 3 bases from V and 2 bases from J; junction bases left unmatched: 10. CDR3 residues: CASSLGWGGGRNQPQHF. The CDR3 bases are TGTGCCAGCAGTTTGGGGTGGGGAGGGGGCCGCAATCAGCCCCAGCATTTT.

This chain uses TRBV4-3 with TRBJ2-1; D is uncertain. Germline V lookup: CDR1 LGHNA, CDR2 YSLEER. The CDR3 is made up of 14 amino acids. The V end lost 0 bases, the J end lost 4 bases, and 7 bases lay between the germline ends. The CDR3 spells CASSQDNKYNEQFF. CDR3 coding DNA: TGCGCCAGCAGCCAAGATAACAAATACAATGAGCAGTTCTTC.

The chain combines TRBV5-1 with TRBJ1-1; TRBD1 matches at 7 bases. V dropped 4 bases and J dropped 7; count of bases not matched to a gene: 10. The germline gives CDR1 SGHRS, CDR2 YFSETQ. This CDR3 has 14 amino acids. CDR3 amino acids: CASSPDRVVGEAFF. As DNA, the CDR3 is TGCGCCAGCAGCCCAGACAGGGTGGTAGGTGAAGCTTTCTTT. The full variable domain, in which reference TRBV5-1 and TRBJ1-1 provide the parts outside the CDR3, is KAGVTQTPRYLIKTRGQQVTLSCSPISGHRSVSWYQQTPGQGLQFLFEYFSETQRNKGNFPGRFSGRQFSNSRSEMNVSTLELGDSALYLCASSPDRVVGEAFFGQGTRLTVV.

The CDR3 DNA is TGTGCCAGCAGTTTAGCAGGGACTGGAAACACCATATATTTT. Residues: CASSLAGTGNTIYF. V and J are TRBV12-3 or TRBV12-4 and TRBJ1-3; D uncertain. Trimming pared 0 bases from V and 2 bases from J, leaving 5 bases between. The CDR3 loop spans 14 amino acids.

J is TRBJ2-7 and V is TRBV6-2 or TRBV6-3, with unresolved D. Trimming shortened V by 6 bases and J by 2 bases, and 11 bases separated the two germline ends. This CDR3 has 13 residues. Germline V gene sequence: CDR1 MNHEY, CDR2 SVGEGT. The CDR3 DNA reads TGTGCCAGCAGCCCTGGTCTACCCTACGAGCAGTACGTC. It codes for CASSPGLPYEQYV.

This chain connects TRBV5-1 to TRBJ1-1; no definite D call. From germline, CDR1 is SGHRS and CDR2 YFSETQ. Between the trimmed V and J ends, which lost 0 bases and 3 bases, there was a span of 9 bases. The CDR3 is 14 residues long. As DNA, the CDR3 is TGCGCCAGCAGCTTGGGAGCAAAGGACACTGAAGCTTTCTTT. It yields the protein CASSLGAKDTEAFF. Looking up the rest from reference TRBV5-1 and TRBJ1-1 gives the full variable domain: KAGVTQTPRYLIKTRGQQVTLSCSPISGHRSVSWYQQTPGQGLQFLFEYFSETQRNKGNFPGRFSGRQFSNSRSEMNVSTLELGDSALYLCASSLGAKDTEAFFGQGTRLTVV.

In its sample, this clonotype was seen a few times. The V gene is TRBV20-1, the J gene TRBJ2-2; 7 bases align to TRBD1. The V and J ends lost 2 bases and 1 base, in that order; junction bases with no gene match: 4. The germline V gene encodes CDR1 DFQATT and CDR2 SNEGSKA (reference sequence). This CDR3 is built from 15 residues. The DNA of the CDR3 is TGCAGTGCTAGACCGGGACAGCAGAACACCGGGGAGCTGTTTTTT. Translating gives CSARPGQQNTGELFF.

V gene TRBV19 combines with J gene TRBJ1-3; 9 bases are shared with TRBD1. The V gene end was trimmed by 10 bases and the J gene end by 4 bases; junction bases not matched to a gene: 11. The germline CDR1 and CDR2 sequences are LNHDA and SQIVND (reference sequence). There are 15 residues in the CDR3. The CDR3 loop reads CATNLDRGDGNTIYF. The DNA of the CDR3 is TGTGCCACCAACCTTGACAGGGGGGACGGAAACACCATATATTTT.

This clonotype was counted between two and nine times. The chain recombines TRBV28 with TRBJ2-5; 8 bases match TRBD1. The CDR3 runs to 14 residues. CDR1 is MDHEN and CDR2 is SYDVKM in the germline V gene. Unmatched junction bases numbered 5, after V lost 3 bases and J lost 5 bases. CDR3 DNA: TGTGCCAGCAGTTTGACAGGGGTCCGGGAGACCCAGTACTTC. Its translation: CASSLTGVRETQYF.

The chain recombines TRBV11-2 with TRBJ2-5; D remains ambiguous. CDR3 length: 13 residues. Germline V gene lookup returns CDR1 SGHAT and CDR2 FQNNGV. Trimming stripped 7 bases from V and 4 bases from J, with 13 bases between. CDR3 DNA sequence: TGTGCCAGCACACCCCTCCCCCCAGAGACCCAGTACTTC. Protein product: CASTPLPPETQYF.

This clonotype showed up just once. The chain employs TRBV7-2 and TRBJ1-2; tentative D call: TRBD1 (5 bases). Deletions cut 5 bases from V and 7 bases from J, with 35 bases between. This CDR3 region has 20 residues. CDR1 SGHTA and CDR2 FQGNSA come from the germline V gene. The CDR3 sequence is CASSPPGLQNLLTKTGGYTF. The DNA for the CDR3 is TGTGCCAGCAGCCCCCCGGGACTCCAGAACCTACTCACCAAGACGGGTGGCTACACCTTC.

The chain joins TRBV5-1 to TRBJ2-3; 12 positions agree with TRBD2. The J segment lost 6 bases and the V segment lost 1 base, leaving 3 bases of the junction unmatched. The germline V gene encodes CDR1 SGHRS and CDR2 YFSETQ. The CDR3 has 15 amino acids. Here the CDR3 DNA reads TGCGCCAGCAGCTTGACTAGCGGGGGGCTCGATACGCAGTATTTT. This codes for CASSLTSGGLDTQYF. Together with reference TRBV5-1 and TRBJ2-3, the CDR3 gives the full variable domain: KAGVTQTPRYLIKTRGQQVTLSCSPISGHRSVSWYQQTPGQGLQFLFEYFSETQRNKGNFPGRFSGRQFSNSRSEMNVSTLELGDSALYLCASSLTSGGLDTQYFGPGTRLTVL.

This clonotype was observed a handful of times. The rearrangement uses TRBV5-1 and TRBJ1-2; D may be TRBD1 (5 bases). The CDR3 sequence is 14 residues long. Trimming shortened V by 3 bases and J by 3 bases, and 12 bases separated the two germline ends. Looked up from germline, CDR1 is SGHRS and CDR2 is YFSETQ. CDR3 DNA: TGCGCCAGCAGCTCGGACGGGGGGGACTATGGCTACACCTTC. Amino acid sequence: CASSSDGGDYGYTF.